These T cell receptor beta chains were read from a single sample in a study of cytomegalovirus exposure and HLA in healthy donors. Produced via immunoSEQ multiplex PCR; TCRdb's table is partial and in-frame only. Counted here are around 200,000 clones, more than 65% occurring once; the ten biggest clones make up around 1.2%. What was sequenced was PBMCs. The origin of the receptors is a girl aged 2-10 years in good health and CMV-seropositive. Each CDR3 is given with its conserved first and last residue. The D gene is left open where the match is weak. Only part of the rows carry a size: once, few, many, or a class if the clone is expanded.

>TRBV7-3|.|TRBJ2-1|.|15
CASSPYRQATNEQFF
>TRBV11-3|TRBD2|TRBJ2-5|.|13
CASSPGRAETQYF
>TRBV4-1|TRBD2|.|.|15
CASSLGTSVSYEQYF
>TRBV2|.|TRBJ1-2|medium-sized|13
CASKGDDSGGYTF
>TRBV5-1|TRBD1|TRBJ2-7|.|17
CASSFSIDRGSPYEQYF
>TRBV7-3|.|TRBJ2-1|.|16
CASSPRGRSSLNEQFF
>TRBV7-9|TRBD1|TRBJ2-7|once|17
CASSLDTGATAYYEQYF
>TRBV29-1|.|TRBJ1-1|few|11
CIGVRNTEAFF
>TRBV4-1|TRBD1|TRBJ2-3|.|14
CASSQLGDRDTQYF
>TRBV30|.|TRBJ1-5|.|15
CAWSVVSSGNQPQHF
>TRBV18|.|TRBJ2-6|.|17
CASSLDRYPSGANVLTF
>TRBV7-3|.|TRBJ1-5|.|14
CASSLDRINQPQHF
>TRBV19|TRBD1|TRBJ1-6|.|19
CAGERDRGYSFSYNSPLHF
>TRBV5-1|TRBD1|TRBJ2-2|once|16
CASSLERAGGTGELFF
>TRBV10-3|TRBD1|TRBJ2-1|.|14
CATRSQGAYNEQFF
>TRBV18|.|TRBJ1-6|.|14
CASSQRQERSPLHF
>TRBV29-1|TRBD1|TRBJ2-1|.|12
CSDRGIYNEQFF
>TRBV5-8|.|TRBJ2-3|once|17
CASRFDLQAVSTDTQYF
>TRBV5-1|TRBD1|TRBJ1-1|.|15
CASSLNRGLNTEAFF
>TRBV10-2|TRBD2|TRBJ2-3|.|17
CASRRLAGGPSTDTQYF
>TRBV30|.|TRBJ1-1|.|11
CAWTPGGEAFF
>TRBV12-5|TRBD1|TRBJ1-1|.|16
CASGWKPGQGNTEAFF
>TRBV30|TRBD2|TRBJ2-2|.|12
CASSGGSGELFF
>TRBV6-5|.|TRBJ1-1|.|15
CASSLSVSGEFEAFF
>TRBV30|.|TRBJ2-5|.|11
CAWSVGETQYF
>TRBV14|.|TRBJ1-2|.|16
CASSPSRSWVIDGYTF
>TRBV25-1|TRBD1|TRBJ1-1|few|15
CASSKVRTGNTEAFF
>TRBV7-9|.|TRBJ2-5|once|14
CASSPRTNQETQYF
>TRBV6-6|TRBD2|TRBJ2-3|.|12
CASSGRRDTQYF
>TRBV11-3|TRBD2|TRBJ2-1|.|14
CASSPGTSAHEQFF
>TRBV11-2|.|TRBJ1-1|.|16
CASSLDLLGGESEAFF
>TRBV27|.|TRBJ1-5|.|14
CASSLVSSRQPQHF
>TRBV4-1|TRBD2|TRBJ2-1|.|17
CASSRTSGTPFDNEQFF
>TRBV19|TRBD2|TRBJ2-4|.|12
CASRLAGDIQYF
>TRBV11-3|.|TRBJ1-1|.|13
CASSLIMNTEAFF
>TRBV7-8|.|TRBJ2-5|.|13
CASSLAGWRDQYF
>TRBV9|TRBD1|TRBJ2-1|.|14
CASSAHNRGDEQFF
>TRBV4-1|TRBD1|TRBJ1-2|.|16
CASTYLGQGANYGYTF
>TRBV6-6|.|TRBJ2-5|once|15
CASSYSEGREDSQYF
>TRBV15|.|TRBJ1-1|.|15
CATSRQEILNTEAFF
>TRBV5-1|TRBD1|TRBJ2-7|.|16
CASSLTGQGRGSGQYF
>TRBV6-1|.|TRBJ2-5|.|15
CASSGEGRGAETQYF
>TRBV6-1|.|TRBJ2-7|.|14
CASSERPGPYEQYF
>TRBV10-2|TRBD1|TRBJ1-1|.|16
CASSRYRDRENTEAFF
>TRBV28|.|TRBJ1-1|.|13
CASSFSGGQSAFF
>TRBV25-1|TRBD2|TRBJ2-3|.|16
CASSPRASGSTDTQYF
>TRBV6-1|.|TRBJ2-3|.|16
CASSEAGSGSTDTQYF
>TRBV15|.|TRBJ1-1|.|12
CATTMGSREAFF
>TRBV7-2|.|TRBJ2-3|.|14
CASSLEMTGDTQYF
>TRBV6-1|.|TRBJ1-2|.|17
CASSESYTRWRGDGYTF
>TRBV5-1|TRBD2|TRBJ2-7|.|13
CASSSRTSGSRYF
>TRBV15|.|TRBJ2-3|once|17
CATSRVEPGRFTDTQYF
>TRBV2|TRBD1|TRBJ1-2|.|15
CASSEWTGNPYGYTF
>TRBV6-1|.|TRBJ2-7|.|15
CASSEYRRGSYEQYF